This T cell receptor beta chain came from a study of blood T cell repertoires in COVID-19. Across the whole study: COVID-19 samples, acute and convalescent, were from the United States, Italy and Spain. The analysed material was cDNA or gDNA that came from T cells, B-cell-depleted T cells, or PBMCs.

The table came from immunoSEQ multiplex PCR; TCRdb's copy has only in-frame clones and leaves some out. Among about 120,000 clones listed, around 87% were seen once. The CDR3 runs to 15 residues. Per germline, CDR1 LNHDA and CDR2 SQIVND (reference sequence). The V segment lost 5 bases and the J segment 5 bases; nucleotides outside the gene matches: 11. The TCR comes from a man between 65 and 79 years old with active or convalescent COVID-19. The chain joins TRBV19 to TRBJ1-1; 7 bases are shared with TRBD1. Sequenced input: peripheral blood. The CDR3 region has the DNA TGTGCCAGTAGTGCCCGACAGGGCTCCGGGACTGAAGCTTTCTTT. Amino acids: CASSARQGSGTEAFF.